This T cell receptor (beta chain) was recorded in a study of blood T cell repertoires in COVID-19. As for the study in general: The United States, Italy and Spain provided the acute and convalescent COVID-19 samples.

The ends were cut back, 1 base at V and 6 bases at J, with 12 bases in the middle. Germline V gene data show CDR1 as LGHDT and CDR2 as YNNKEL (reference sequence). The CDR3 contains 14 residues. As processed by the authors: The authors estimated nucleated cell counts from reference gene primer amplification. Clones were read by immunoSEQ multiplex PCR, and TCRdb kept only the in-frame ones, dropping some. From that table come the V and J calls and clone size; the DNA was used to work out D and trimming. The sample contains 95,000 to 150,000 clones, roughly 82% of which appear only once. The sample comprised peripheral blood. The chain recombines TRBV3-1 (or the pseudogene TRBV3-2) with TRBJ1-1; D is possibly TRBD1 (6 bases). The TCR comes from a human donor in a cohort sampled during active COVID-19. In nucleotides, the CDR3 is TGTGCCAGCAGCCAAGTCCCAGGGGTTTCTGAAGCTTTCTTT. Translated, it gives CASSQVPGVSEAFF.